The 12 T cell receptor beta chains below all came from one sample that was sequenced in a study of T cell responses to AZD1222 COVID-19 vaccine. Generated by immunoSEQ multiplex PCR, the TCRdb table keeps only in-frame clones and is missing some. In the table there are around 99,000 clones, more than 80% of which are singletons. Sample: peripheral blood, taken on day 0 of AZD1222 vaccination. These receptor sequences come from an adult in good health.

Turning to this clone: Within the sample, other DNA sequences also encode this same CDR3. The V gene is TRBV20-1, the J gene TRBJ1-1; D is uncertain. V was shortened by 6 bases and J by 2 bases, with 7 bases between the two germline ends. Germline values: CDR1 DFQATT, CDR2 SNEGSKA (reference sequence). The CDR3 sequence is 11 residues long. This CDR3 reads CSASRNTEAFF. DNA for the CDR3: TGCAGTGCCTCCCGCAACACTGAAGCTTTCTTT.

This chain joins TRBV30 and TRBJ1-5; weak D call: TRBD1 (6 bases). The CDR3 is 15 residues long. The germline V gene has CDR1 GTSNPN and CDR2 SVGIG (reference sequence). Trimming cost V 2 bases and J 1 base, with 12 bases left between them. The CDR3 DNA is TGTGCCTGGAGTTTTCGAGGGGGGAGCAATCAGCCCCAGCATTTT. Translated: CAWSFRGGSNQPQHF.

The rearrangement uses TRBV6-5 and TRBJ1-6, with D possibly being TRBD1 (6 bases). Trimming removed 6 bases at V and 10 bases at J, with 16 bases between. The length of the CDR3 is 14 residues. Germline CDR1 MNHEY, CDR2 SVGAGI. Here the CDR3 reads CASSSQGLGSPLHF. DNA for the CDR3: TGTGCCAGCAGCTCACAGGGTTTAGGGTCACCCCTCCACTTT.

The V gene is TRBV5-6, the J gene TRBJ1-1; D gene ambiguous. Germline values: CDR1 SGHDT, CDR2 YYEEEE. The length of the CDR3 is 15 residues. With 0 bases removed from V and 3 bases from J, the gap between germline ends came to 12 bases. The CDR3 DNA reads TGTGCCAGCAGCTTGGACCAGATTCTTGACACTGAAGCTTTCTTT. It specifies CASSLDQILDTEAFF.

The rearrangement joins TRBV6-4 to TRBJ1-1; no reliable D call. Trimming cost V 5 bases and J 4 bases, with 11 bases left between them. This CDR3 contains 13 residues. The germline V gene has CDR1 MRHNA and CDR2 SNTAGT. CDR3 in DNA: TGTGCCAGCAGTTCCGAACAGAGCACTGAAGCTTTCTTT. This sequence encodes CASSSEQSTEAFF.

V usage is TRBV11-3 and J usage is TRBJ1-1, with 9 bases that match TRBD1. CDR1 and CDR2 (germline): SGHNT, YENEEA. V lost 0 bases to trimming and J lost 1 base; unmatched junction nucleotides: 6. The CDR3 is 17 residues long. Here the CDR3 DNA reads TGTGCCAGCAGCTTAGATAACAGGGGGCGAAGGAACACTGAAGCTTTCTTT. Residues: CASSLDNRGRRNTEAFF.

The V and J genes are TRBV5-1 and TRBJ2-7, with 7 bases identical to TRBD2. CDR1 and CDR2 (germline): SGHRS, YFSETQ. The CDR3 contains 14 residues. Germline trimming cut 0 bases from V and 3 bases from J; bases unmatched to any gene: 3. The CDR3 sequence is CASSLAAGDYEQYF. The DNA of the CDR3 is TGCGCCAGCAGCTTGGCGGCGGGAGACTACGAGCAGTACTTC.

V usage is TRBV7-2 and J usage is TRBJ1-2; no reliable D call. The V gene's germline CDR1 is SGHTA and CDR2 FQGNSA. The CDR3 spans 14 residues. The ends were cut back, 0 bases at V and 4 bases at J, with 9 bases in the middle. The CDR3 loop is CASSLALQAYGYTF. CDR3 sequence (DNA): TGTGCCAGCAGCTTAGCGCTTCAGGCCTATGGCTACACCTTC. Filled out from reference TRBV7-2 and TRBJ1-2, the complete variable domain reads GAGVSQSPSNKVTEKGKDVELRCDPISGHTALYWYRQSLGQGLEFLIYFQGNSAPDKSGLPSDRFSAERTGGSVSTLTIQRTQQEDSAVYLCASSLALQAYGYTFGSGTRLTVV.

The genes are TRBV6-2 or TRBV6-3 and TRBJ1-1; D perhaps matches TRBD1 (6 bases). The CDR3 sequence is 14 residues long. Germline CDR1 is MNHEY and CDR2 is SVGEGT. The V end was cut by 2 bases, the J end by 5 bases, with 12 bases between. The CDR3 DNA follows: TGTGCCAGCAGTTACGTGGGGGCGCGAACTGAAGCTTTCTTT. It translates to CASSYVGARTEAFF.

The chain joins TRBV7-2 to TRBJ1-6, with a tentative D call TRBD1 (5 bases). There are 17 residues in the CDR3. With 10 bases removed from V and 0 bases from J, the gap between germline ends came to 19 bases. The germline V gene has CDR1 SGHTA and CDR2 FQGNSA. CDR3 in amino acids: CATRAGRWGSYNSPLHF. The CDR3 DNA sequence: TGTGCCACTCGGGCGGGGCGTTGGGGCTCCTATAATTCACCCCTCCACTTT.

This rearrangement joins TRBV5-1 to TRBJ1-1; D is undetermined. V gave up 4 bases and J gave up 5 bases, with 15 bases separating them. This CDR3 is 14 amino acids long. The germline V gene has CDR1 SGHRS and CDR2 YFSETQ. The CDR3 loop reads CASSPGRDGTEAFF. The CDR3 nucleotides read TGCGCCAGCAGCCCTGGAAGAGACGGAACTGAAGCTTTCTTT.

The chain is built from TRBV4-1 and TRBJ2-2; maybe TRBD1 (6 bases). The CDR3 runs 14 residues. Trimming removed 7 bases from V and 3 bases from J, with 12 bases in between. CDR1 is MGHRA and CDR2 is YSYEKL in the germline V gene. CDR3 DNA: TGCGCCAGCACCGGGACAAGGGACACCGGGGAGCTGTTTTTT. This gives the protein CASTGTRDTGELFF.